The 15 T cell receptor beta chains below come from one sample, sequenced in a study of T cells after yellow fever vaccination. TCRdb re-derived calls from the 5' RACE reads in MiXCR, one entry per CDR3 protein. This sample has approximately 550,000 distinct CDR3 sequences; 15% to 20% occur once, and the top ten carry roughly an eighth. Sequenced material: PBMCs, taken 15 days after the yellow fever booster vaccination. These receptors originate from a man aged 30 to 39 who received the YFV17D yellow fever vaccine.

The chain joins TRBV5-5 to TRBJ2-1; D ambiguous. Germline V lookup: CDR1 SGHKS, CDR2 YYEKEE (reference sequence). This CDR3 has 10 residues. The V end was cut by 7 bases, the J end by 7 bases, with 6 bases between. The CDR3 nucleotides are TGTGCCAGCCGCCCGAATGAGCAGTTCTTC. Protein: CASRPNEQFF.

The chain combines TRBV27 with TRBJ2-7, with 7 bases identical to TRBD2. Trimming took 5 bases from V and 6 from J; bases not matched to a gene: 7. Germline lookup yields CDR1 MNHEY and CDR2 SMNVEV (reference sequence). CDR3 length: 13 amino acids. CDR3 sequence (DNA): TGTGCCAGCAGTCAATCCCGGGGGGTCGAGCAGTACTTC. Amino acid sequence: CASSQSRGVEQYF.

This clonotype was counted a single time. The chain uses TRBV4-3 and TRBJ2-3, with D possibly being TRBD1 (5 bases). V was clipped by 3 bases and J by 2 bases, with 18 bases between them. The CDR3 has 17 amino acids. Germline lookup yields CDR1 LGHNA and CDR2 YSLEER. CDR3: CASSQQSSTDPTDTQYF. For the CDR3, the DNA is TGCGCCAGCAGCCAGCAATCGTCGACAGACCCCACAGATACGCAGTATTTT.

Only a few counts were recorded for this clonotype. The gene calls are TRBV20-1 and TRBJ2-7, with 10 bases lining up with TRBD1. CDR1 is DFQATT, CDR2 SNEGSKA, per germline (reference sequence). Germline trimming cut 1 base from V and 6 bases from J; bases unmatched to any gene: 3. This CDR3 comprises 13 residues. This CDR3 is CSARVRTGGEQYF. DNA of the CDR3: TGCAGTGCTAGAGTAAGGACAGGGGGCGAGCAGTACTTC.

The chain joins TRBV7-9 to TRBJ2-2; perhaps TRBD2 as D (5 bases). V shed 1 base and J shed 4 bases, with 10 bases lying between them. CDR3 size: 15 residues. CDR1 is SEHNR and CDR2 is FQNEAQ in the germline V gene (reference sequence). The CDR3 reads CASSLGPGSTGELFF. The CDR3 nucleotides read TGTGCCAGCAGCTTAGGTCCGGGGAGCACCGGGGAGCTGTTTTTT.

The chain carries TRBV7-2 and TRBJ2-3; no definite D call. This CDR3 contains 12 residues. V lost 1 base and J lost 7, with 6 bases in between. The germline CDR1 and CDR2 sequences are SGHTA and FQGNSA. This CDR3 is CASSLELYTQYF. The CDR3 region has the DNA TGTGCCAGCAGCTTAGAACTCTATACGCAGTATTTT.

The genes are TRBV11-2 and TRBJ2-3; 15 nucleotides line up with TRBD2. Germline V gene data show CDR1 as SGHAT and CDR2 as FQNNGV. After removal of 3 bases from V and 2 bases from J, the junction contained 9 bases not matched to a gene. There are 19 residues in the CDR3. The CDR3 coding sequence is TGTGCCAGCAGCTTTTATCCGGGACTAGCGGGAGGCCCCACAGATACGCAGTATTTT. Its translation is CASSFYPGLAGGPTDTQYF.

This clonotype was seen a single time. This sequence joins TRBV10-2 and TRBJ2-2; D remains ambiguous. CDR1 is WSHSY, CDR2 SAAADI, per germline. The V gene lost 5 bases and the J gene lost 5 bases, with 15 bases spanning the gap. This CDR3 region has 15 residues. The DNA for the CDR3 is TGCGCCAGCAGTACCCTGGGCGCAGGAACCGGGGAGCTGTTTTTT. As protein: CASSTLGAGTGELFF.

This clonotype was observed once. The chain uses TRBV5-4 and TRBJ1-2; a weak D match, TRBD1 (5 bases). Trimming pared 6 bases from V and 2 bases from J, leaving 14 bases between. The CDR3 is 14 residues long. Germline V CDR1 and CDR2: SGHNT, YYREEE (reference sequence). This CDR3 reads CASKRPGLNYGYTF. Here the CDR3 DNA reads TGTGCCAGCAAGAGACCGGGACTGAACTATGGCTACACCTTC.

V is TRBV5-6 and J is TRBJ2-1; D remains unclear. Looked up from germline, CDR1 is SGHDT and CDR2 is YYEEEE. Trimming left V 6 bases short and J 10 bases short, with 14 bases between. The CDR3 extends over 12 amino acids. As DNA, the CDR3 is TGTGCCAGCAATGGTCCCATGCGGGAGCAGTTCTTC. It codes for CASNGPMREQFF.

The chain carries TRBV25-1 and TRBJ2-1; TRBD1 aligns across 12 bases. The CDR3 covers 23 residues. CDR1 and CDR2 (germline): MGHDK, SYGVNS. Losses at the gene ends were 3 bases for V and 6 bases for J; bases not matched to a gene: 27. The CDR3 is CASSDSIPGQGAPNCHTVNEQFF. CDR3 DNA: TGTGCCAGCAGTGACTCTATTCCGGGACAGGGGGCGCCTAATTGCCACACTGTCAATGAGCAGTTCTTC.

The chain uses TRBV27 and TRBJ1-6, with 7 bases identical to TRBD1. This CDR3 region has 14 residues. Germline V gene sequence: CDR1 MNHEY, CDR2 SMNVEV (reference sequence). The V segment lost 6 bases and the J segment 10 bases; nucleotides outside the gene matches: 9. The CDR3 bases are TGTGCCAGCAGGGTCGACAGGGCATGGTCACCCCTCCACTTT. It codes for CASRVDRAWSPLHF.

This chain uses TRBV3-1 with TRBJ1-4, with no clear D. The CDR3 consists of 15 residues. Germline V CDR1 and CDR2: LGHDT, YNNKEL (reference sequence). The V and J ends lost 2 bases and 8 bases respectively, with 15 bases between them. The CDR3 protein is CASSQTTTLREKLFF. The CDR3 region has the DNA TGTGCCAGCAGCCAAACGACCACCCTTAGAGAAAAACTGTTTTTT.

The gene calls are TRBV20-1 and TRBJ1-5; D uncertain. The CDR3 has 12 residues. CDR1 is DFQATT and CDR2 is SNEGSKA in the germline V gene (reference sequence). V gave up 3 bases and J gave up 5 bases, with 8 bases separating them. The CDR3 sequence is CSASDGDQPQHF. The CDR3 DNA reads TGCAGTGCTAGCGATGGCGATCAGCCCCAGCATTTT.

The chain has TRBV6-1 and TRBJ2-3, with 14 nucleotides matching TRBD2. Germline loops: CDR1 MNHNS, CDR2 SASEGT. The CDR3 contains 16 residues. The V and J ends lost 6 bases and 6 bases, in that order; junction bases with no gene match: 8. CDR3 amino acids: CASSPGLAGEKDTQYF. As DNA, the CDR3 is TGTGCCAGCAGCCCGGGACTAGCGGGAGAAAAGGATACGCAGTATTTT.